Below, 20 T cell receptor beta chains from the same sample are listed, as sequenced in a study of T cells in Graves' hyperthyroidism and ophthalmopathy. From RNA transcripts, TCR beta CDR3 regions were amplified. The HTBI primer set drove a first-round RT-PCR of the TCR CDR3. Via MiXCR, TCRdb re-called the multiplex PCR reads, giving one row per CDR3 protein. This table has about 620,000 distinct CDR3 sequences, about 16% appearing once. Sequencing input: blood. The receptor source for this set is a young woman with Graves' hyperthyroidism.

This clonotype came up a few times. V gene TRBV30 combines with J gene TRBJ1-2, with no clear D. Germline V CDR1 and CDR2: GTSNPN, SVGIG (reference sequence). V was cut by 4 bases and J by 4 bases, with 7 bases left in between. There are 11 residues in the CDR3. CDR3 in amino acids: CAWKGPYGYTF. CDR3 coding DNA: TGTGCCTGGAAGGGCCCCTATGGCTACACCTTC.

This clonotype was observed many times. The CDR3: CASKGLTGANVLTF. DNA for the CDR3: TGTGCCAGTAAGGGCCTGACTGGGGCCAACGTCCTGACTTTC. The chain couples TRBV6-1 to TRBJ2-6; D is uncertain. Germline lookup yields CDR1 MNHNS and CDR2 SASEGT. The CDR3 extends over 14 amino acids. V shed 9 bases and J shed 2 bases, with 11 bases lying between them.

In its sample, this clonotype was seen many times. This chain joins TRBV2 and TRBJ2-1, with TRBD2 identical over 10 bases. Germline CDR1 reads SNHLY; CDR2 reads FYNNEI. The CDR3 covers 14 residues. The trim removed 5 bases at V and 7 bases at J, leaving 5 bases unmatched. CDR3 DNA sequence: TGTGCCAGCAGTTCACTAGCGGGAAGGAATGAGCAGTTCTTC. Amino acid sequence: CASSSLAGRNEQFF.

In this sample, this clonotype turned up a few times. The CDR3 DNA follows: TGTGCCAGCAGAGAACAGGGGGCTGGCGGGGAGCTGTTTTTT. It translates to CASREQGAGGELFF. This chain joins TRBV6-1 and TRBJ2-2, with 9 bases matching TRBD1. The CDR3 has 14 residues. The ends lost 6 bases at V and 7 bases at J; junction bases unmatched: 6. Germline V gene data show CDR1 as MNHNS and CDR2 as SASEGT.

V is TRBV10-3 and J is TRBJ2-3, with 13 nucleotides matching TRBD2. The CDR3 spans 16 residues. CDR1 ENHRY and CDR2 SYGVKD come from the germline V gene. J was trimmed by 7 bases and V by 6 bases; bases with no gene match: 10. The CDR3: CAISRTGTSGTNTQYF. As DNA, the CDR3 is TGTGCCATCAGCCGTACCGGGACTAGCGGGACAAATACGCAGTATTTT.

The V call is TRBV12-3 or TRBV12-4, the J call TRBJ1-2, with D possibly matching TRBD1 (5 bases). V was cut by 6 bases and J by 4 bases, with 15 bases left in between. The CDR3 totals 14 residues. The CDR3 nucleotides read TGTGCCAGCAGCCCTATGGGGGGGATCTATGGCTACACCTTC. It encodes CASSPMGGIYGYTF.

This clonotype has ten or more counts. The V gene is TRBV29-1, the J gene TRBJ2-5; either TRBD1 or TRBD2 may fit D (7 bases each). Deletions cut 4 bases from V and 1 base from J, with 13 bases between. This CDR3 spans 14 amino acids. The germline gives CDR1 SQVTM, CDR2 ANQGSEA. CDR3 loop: CSVGGGQLQETQYF. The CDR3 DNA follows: TGCAGCGTTGGGGGGGGACAGCTCCAAGAGACCCAGTACTTC.

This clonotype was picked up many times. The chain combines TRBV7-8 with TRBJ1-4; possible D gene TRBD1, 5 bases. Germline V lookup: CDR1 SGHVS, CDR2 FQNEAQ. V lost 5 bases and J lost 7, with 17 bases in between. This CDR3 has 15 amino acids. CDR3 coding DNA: TGTGCCAGCAGCGAGCGGGGGGAGAGGAGTGAAAAACTGTTTTTT. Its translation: CASSERGERSEKLFF.

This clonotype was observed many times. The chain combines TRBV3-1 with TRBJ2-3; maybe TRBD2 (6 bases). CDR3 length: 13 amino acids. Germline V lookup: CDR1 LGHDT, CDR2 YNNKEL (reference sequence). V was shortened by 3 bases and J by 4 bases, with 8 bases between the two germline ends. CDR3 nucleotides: TGTGCCAGCAGCCAGTCTAGCGCAGATACGCAGTATTTT. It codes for CASSQSSADTQYF.

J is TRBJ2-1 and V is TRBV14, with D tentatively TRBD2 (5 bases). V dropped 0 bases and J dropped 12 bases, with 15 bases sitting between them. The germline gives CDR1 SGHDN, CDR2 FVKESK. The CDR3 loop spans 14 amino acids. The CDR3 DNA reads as TGTGCCAGCAGCCAAGAATTAGCTAGTGGAGGGCAGTTCTTC. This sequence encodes CASSQELASGGQFF.

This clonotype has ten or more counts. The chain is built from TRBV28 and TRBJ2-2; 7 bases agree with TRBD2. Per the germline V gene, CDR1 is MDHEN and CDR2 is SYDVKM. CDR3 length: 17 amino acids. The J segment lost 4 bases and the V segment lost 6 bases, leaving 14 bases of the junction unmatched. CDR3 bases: TGTGCCAGCAGACTTCAAATGGCGGGAGCGGGCACCGGGGAGCTGTTTTTT. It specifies CASRLQMAGAGTGELFF.

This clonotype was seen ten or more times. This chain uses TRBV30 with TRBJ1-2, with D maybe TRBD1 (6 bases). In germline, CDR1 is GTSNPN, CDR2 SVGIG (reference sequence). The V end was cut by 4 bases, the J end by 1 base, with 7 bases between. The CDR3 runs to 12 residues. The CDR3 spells CAWTGDNYGYTF. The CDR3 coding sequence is TGTGCCTGGACAGGGGATAACTATGGCTACACCTTC.

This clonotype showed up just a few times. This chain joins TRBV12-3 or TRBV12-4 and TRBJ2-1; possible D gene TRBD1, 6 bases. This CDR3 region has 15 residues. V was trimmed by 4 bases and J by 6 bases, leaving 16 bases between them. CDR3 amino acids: CASSSDRTVSNEQFF. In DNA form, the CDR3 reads TGTGCCAGCAGTTCAGACAGGACGGTTTCCAATGAGCAGTTCTTC.

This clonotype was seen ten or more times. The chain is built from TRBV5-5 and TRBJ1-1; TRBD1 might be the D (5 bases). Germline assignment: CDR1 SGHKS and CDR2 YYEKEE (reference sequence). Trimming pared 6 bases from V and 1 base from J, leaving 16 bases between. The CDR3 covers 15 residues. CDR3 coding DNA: TGTGCCAGCACCTCGACCTCTACAGGGAACACTGAAGCTTTCTTT. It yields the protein CASTSTSTGNTEAFF.

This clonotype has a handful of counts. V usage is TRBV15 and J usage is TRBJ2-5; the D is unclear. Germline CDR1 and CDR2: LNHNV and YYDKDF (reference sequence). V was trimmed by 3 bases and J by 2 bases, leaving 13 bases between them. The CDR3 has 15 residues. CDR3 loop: CATSRPVGPQETQYF. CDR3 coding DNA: TGTGCCACCAGCAGGCCCGTCGGCCCACAAGAGACCCAGTACTTC.

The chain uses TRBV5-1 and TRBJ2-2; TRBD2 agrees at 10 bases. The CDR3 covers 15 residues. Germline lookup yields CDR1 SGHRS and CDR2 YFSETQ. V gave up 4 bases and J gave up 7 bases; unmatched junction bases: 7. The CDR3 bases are TGCGCCAGCAGCCCAAGGACTAGCGGTGACGGGGAGCTGTTTTTT. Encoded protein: CASSPRTSGDGELFF.

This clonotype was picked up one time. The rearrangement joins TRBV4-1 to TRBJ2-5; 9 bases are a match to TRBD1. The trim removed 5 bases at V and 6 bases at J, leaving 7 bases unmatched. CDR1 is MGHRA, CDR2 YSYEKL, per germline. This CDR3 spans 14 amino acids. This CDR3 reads CASSEYRGLKTQYF. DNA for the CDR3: TGCGCCAGCAGCGAATACAGGGGGCTCAAGACCCAGTACTTC.

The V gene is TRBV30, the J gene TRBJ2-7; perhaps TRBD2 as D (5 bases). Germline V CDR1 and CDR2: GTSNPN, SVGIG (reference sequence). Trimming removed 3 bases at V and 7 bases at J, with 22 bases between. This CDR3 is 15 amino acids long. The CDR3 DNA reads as TGTGCCTGGAGGCGGGCCCCTCTAGTTGATAGGGAGCAGTACTTC. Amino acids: CAWRRAPLVDREQYF.

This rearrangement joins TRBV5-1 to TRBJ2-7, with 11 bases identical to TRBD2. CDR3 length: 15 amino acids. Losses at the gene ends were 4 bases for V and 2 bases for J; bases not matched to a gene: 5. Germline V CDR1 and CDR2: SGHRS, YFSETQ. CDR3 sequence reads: CASSEIAGGPYEQYF. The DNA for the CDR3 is TGCGCCAGCAGCGAAATAGCGGGAGGGCCCTACGAGCAGTACTTC.

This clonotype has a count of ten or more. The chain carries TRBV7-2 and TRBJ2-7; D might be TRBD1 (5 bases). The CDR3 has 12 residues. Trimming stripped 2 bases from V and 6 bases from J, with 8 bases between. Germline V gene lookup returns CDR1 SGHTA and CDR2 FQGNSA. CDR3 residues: CASSLTGPEQYF. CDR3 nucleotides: TGTGCCAGCAGCTTAACAGGTCCCGAGCAGTACTTC.